Listed below are T cell receptor beta chains from one sample, sequenced in a study of shared clonotypes between healthy human individuals. Here immunoSEQ multiplex PCR was the method, and the copy in TCRdb shows in-frame clones only, minus some. The sample lists around 940,000 clones, over 75% occurring once. Input material: memory CD4+ T cells sorted from blood. These receptors all come from a man aged 18 to 35 in good health. Both conserved end residues are part of each CDR3. D genes are given only for firm matches. The size entry is marked missing in some rows and otherwise reads once, few, many or a size class.

V gene	D gene	clone size	J gene	CDR3 protein	CDR3 DNA
TRBV18	-	-	TRBJ2-7	CASSPREGVSYEQYF	TGTGCCAGCTCACCTCGTGAGGGGGTCTCCTACGAGCAGTACTTC
TRBV7-9	TRBD2	-	TRBJ2-7	CASSLAGGERNEQYF	TGTGCCAGCAGCTTAGCCGGGGGGGAAAGGAACGAGCAGTACTTC
TRBV6-5	-	-	TRBJ1-5	CASSYREGQPQHF	TGTGCCAGCAGTTACAGGGAAGGGCAGCCCCAGCATTTT
TRBV11-2	TRBD2	-	TRBJ2-1	CASSLRGLLAGGPTTQFF	TGTGCCAGCAGCTTACGGGGGCTACTAGCGGGAGGGCCTACGACGCAGTTCTTC
TRBV18	-	-	TRBJ2-2	CASSPLQGTGELFF	TGTGCCAGCTCACCACTTCAGGGTACCGGGGAGCTGTTTTTT
TRBV25-1	-	-	TRBJ1-1	CASSDARRTVGTEAFF	TGTGCCAGCAGTGACGCCAGACGGACAGTCGGCACTGAAGCTTTCTTT
TRBV6-1	-	-	TRBJ1-5	CASQQGYSNQPQHF	TGTGCCAGCCAACAGGGTTATAGCAATCAGCCCCAGCATTTT
TRBV19	TRBD1	-	TRBJ1-1	CASQPLTGLPTEAFF	TGTGCCAGCCAACCCCTGACAGGGCTCCCCACTGAAGCTTTCTTT
TRBV5-1	-	-	TRBJ1-6	CASSLLGSYNSPLHF	TGCGCCAGCAGCCTATTAGGCTCCTATAATTCACCCCTCCACTTT
TRBV5-1	-	-	TRBJ2-5	CASRDQETQYF	TGCGCCAGCAGAGATCAAGAGACCCAGTACTTC
TRBV9	TRBD2	once	TRBJ2-3	CASSHPSGSQHTQYF	TGTGCCAGCAGCCACCCCAGCGGGAGTCAGCATACGCAGTATTTT
TRBV4-3	TRBD1	few	TRBJ1-4	CASSRRQGAEKLFF	TGCGCCAGCAGCCGACGACAGGGGGCCGAAAAACTGTTTTTT
TRBV11-2	TRBD1	-	TRBJ2-2	CASNEQQGTGELFF	TGTGCCAGCAACGAACAACAGGGGACCGGGGAGCTGTTTTTT
TRBV11-2	-	-	TRBJ1-5	CASSYSGTNNQPQHF	TGTGCCAGCAGCTACTCCGGGACAAACAATCAGCCCCAGCATTTT
TRBV2	-	-	TRBJ1-4	CASSEMGTATTNEKLFF	TGTGCCAGCAGTGAAATGGGGACTGCAACAACTAATGAAAAACTGTTTTTT
TRBV30	-	-	TRBJ1-5	CAWNGETNQPQHF	TGTGCCTGGAACGGTGAAACCAATCAGCCCCAGCATTTT
TRBV5-1	-	-	TRBJ2-3	CASSPATDTQYF	TGCGCCAGCAGTCCAGCCACAGATACGCAGTATTTT
TRBV18	TRBD1	-	TRBJ2-7	CASSPYGTGLVEQYF	TGTGCCAGCTCACCATATGGGACAGGGCTCGTCGAGCAGTACTTC
TRBV7-9	-	-	TRBJ1-3	CASSFSQERGNTIYF	TGTGCCAGCAGCTTTAGCCAGGAGCGTGGAAACACCATATATTTT
TRBV4-2	TRBD1	-	TRBJ1-3	CASSQGTGTGSGAGNTIYF	TGTGCCAGCAGCCAGGGTACCGGGACAGGCTCGGGGGCTGGAAACACCATATATTTT
TRBV7-9	-	-	TRBJ1-2	CASSPNGGYGYTF	TGTGCCAGCAGCCCTAACGGAGGGTATGGCTACACCTTC
TRBV2	-	few	TRBJ2-2	CASSELRSSGELFF	TGTGCCAGCAGTGAATTAAGGTCGTCCGGGGAGCTGTTTTTT
TRBV7-6	TRBD1	few	TRBJ2-3	CASSFRQGVKTEDTQYF	TGTGCCAGCAGCTTTAGACAGGGGGTCAAAACTGAAGATACGCAGTATTTT
TRBV1	-	-	TRBJ1-3	CTSSKRGSSGNTIYF	TGCACCAGCAGCAAGAGGGGGAGCTCTGGAAACACCATATATTTT
TRBV18	TRBD1	-	TRBJ1-2	CASSRGQGLQNYGYTF	TGTGCCAGCTCCCGTGGACAGGGGCTCCAAAACTATGGCTACACCTTC
TRBV5-1	-	once	TRBJ2-1	CASSWGVSYNEQFF	TGCGCCAGCAGCTGGGGCGTTTCCTACAATGAGCAGTTCTTC
TRBV30	-	-	TRBJ2-5	CAWSVGETQYF	TGTGCCTGGAGTGTCGGAGAGACCCAGTACTTC
TRBV20-1	TRBD1	-	TRBJ2-7	CSAGDREVPYF	TGCAGTGCCGGGGACAGGGAGGTACCGTACTTC
TRBV30	-	-	TRBJ1-5	CAWTGVGNQPQHF	TGTGCCTGGACAGGGGTAGGCAATCAGCCCCAGCATTTT
TRBV30	-	-	TRBJ1-1	CACRTGTMNTEAFF	TGTGCCTGCCGAACCGGGACAATGAACACTGAAGCTTTCTTT
TRBV6-5	-	few	TRBJ2-5	CASSPGPSGTQYF	TGTGCCAGCAGCCCGGGTCCTTCGGGGACCCAGTACTTC